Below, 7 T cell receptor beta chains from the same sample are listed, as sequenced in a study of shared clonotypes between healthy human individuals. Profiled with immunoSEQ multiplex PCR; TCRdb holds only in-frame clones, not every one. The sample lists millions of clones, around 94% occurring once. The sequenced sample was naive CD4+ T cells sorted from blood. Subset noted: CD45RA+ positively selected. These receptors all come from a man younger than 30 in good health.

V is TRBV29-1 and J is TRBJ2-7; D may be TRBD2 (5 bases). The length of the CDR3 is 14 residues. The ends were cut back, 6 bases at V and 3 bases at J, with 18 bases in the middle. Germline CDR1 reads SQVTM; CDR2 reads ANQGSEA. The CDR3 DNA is TGCAGCGTGGCTGAGCGGACGCCGAACTACGAGCAGTACTTC. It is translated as CSVAERTPNYEQYF.

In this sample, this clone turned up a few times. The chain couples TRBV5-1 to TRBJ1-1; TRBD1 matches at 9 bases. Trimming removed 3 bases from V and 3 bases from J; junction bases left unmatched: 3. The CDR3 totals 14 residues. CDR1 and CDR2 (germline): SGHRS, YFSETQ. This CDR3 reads CASSSWTGDTEAFF. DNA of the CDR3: TGCGCCAGCAGCTCCTGGACAGGGGACACTGAAGCTTTCTTT.

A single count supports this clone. The CDR3 DNA reads as TGTGCCAGCAGTGACAGTCCAGGGGCAGATACGCAGTATTTT. Translating it yields CASSDSPGADTQYF. The chain uses TRBV6-4 and TRBJ2-3; possible D gene TRBD1, 6 bases. CDR3 length equals 14 residues. The germline V and J ends were trimmed by 2 bases and 4 bases, with 10 bases remaining between them. Germline V lookup: CDR1 MRHNA, CDR2 SNTAGT.

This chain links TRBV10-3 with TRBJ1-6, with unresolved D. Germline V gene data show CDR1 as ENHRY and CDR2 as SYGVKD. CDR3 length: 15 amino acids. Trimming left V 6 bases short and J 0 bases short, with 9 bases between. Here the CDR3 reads CAIRDASSYNSPLHF. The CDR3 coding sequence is TGTGCCATCAGAGACGCGAGCTCCTATAATTCACCCCTCCACTTT.

The DNA for the CDR3 is TGTGCCAGCAGTGGGTGGGTAGCCAAAAACATTCAGTACTTC. Translating it yields CASSGWVAKNIQYF. V usage is TRBV28 and J usage is TRBJ2-4; the D is unclear. Germline lookup yields CDR1 MDHEN and CDR2 SYDVKM. The CDR3 contains 14 residues. With 5 bases removed from V and 0 bases from J, the gap between germline ends came to 8 bases. Looking up the rest from reference TRBV28 and TRBJ2-4 gives the full variable domain: DVKVTQSSRYLVKRTGEKVFLECVQDMDHENMFWYRQDPGLGLRLIYFSYDVKMKEKGDIPEGYSVSREKKERFSLILESASTNQTSMYLCASSGWVAKNIQYFGAGTRLSVL.

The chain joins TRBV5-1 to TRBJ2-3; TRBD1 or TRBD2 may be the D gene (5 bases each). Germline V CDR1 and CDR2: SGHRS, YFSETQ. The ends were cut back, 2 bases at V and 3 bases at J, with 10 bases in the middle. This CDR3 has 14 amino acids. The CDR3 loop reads CASSFGAETDTQYF. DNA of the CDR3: TGCGCCAGCAGCTTCGGGGCAGAAACAGATACGCAGTATTTT.

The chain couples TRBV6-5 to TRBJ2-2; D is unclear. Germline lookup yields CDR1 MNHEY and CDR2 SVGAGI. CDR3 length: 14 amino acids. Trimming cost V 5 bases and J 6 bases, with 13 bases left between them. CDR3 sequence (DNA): TGTGCCAGCAGTAACCCGTCCTTGGCCGGGGAGCTGTTTTTT. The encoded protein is CASSNPSLAGELFF.